Described below is a single TCR beta chain sequence and its context. In the original analysis: The assay estimated nucleated cells by amplifying reference gene primers. Clones were read by immunoSEQ multiplex PCR, and TCRdb kept only the in-frame ones, dropping some. That table furnishes V, J and clone size, whereas the DNA furnished D and trimming. The profile shows roughly 45,000 clones, about nine tenths of them singletons. CDR1 is SGHRS, CDR2 YFSETQ, per germline. The CDR3 runs to 13 residues. V was cut by 4 bases and J by 7 bases, with 12 bases left in between. These data belong to a study of blood T cell repertoires in COVID-19. Patients in Seattle were enrolled during active infection, then followed longitudinally.

The sequencing sample was made of peripheral blood. The TCR originated in a woman older than 75 with COVID-19, enrolled during active disease. This sequence joins TRBV5-1 and TRBJ2-1; D is perhaps TRBD1 (5 bases). The CDR3 region is CASSLPQGNEQFF. CDR3 bases: TGCGCCAGCAGCCTCCCCCAGGGAAATGAGCAGTTCTTC.